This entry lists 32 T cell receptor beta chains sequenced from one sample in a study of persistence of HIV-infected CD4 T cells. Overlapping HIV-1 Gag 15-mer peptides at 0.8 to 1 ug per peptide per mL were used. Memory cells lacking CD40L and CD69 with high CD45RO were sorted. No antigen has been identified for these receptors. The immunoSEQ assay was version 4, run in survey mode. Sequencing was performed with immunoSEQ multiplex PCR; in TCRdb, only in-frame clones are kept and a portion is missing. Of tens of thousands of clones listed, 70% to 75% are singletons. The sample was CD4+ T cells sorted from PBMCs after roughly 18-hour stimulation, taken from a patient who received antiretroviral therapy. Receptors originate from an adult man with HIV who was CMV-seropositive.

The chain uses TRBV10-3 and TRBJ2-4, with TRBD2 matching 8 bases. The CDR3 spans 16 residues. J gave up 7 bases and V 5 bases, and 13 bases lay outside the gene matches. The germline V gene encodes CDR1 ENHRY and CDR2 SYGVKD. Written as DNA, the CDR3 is TGTGCCATCAGTAAGGACTTTCAACTAGCGGAGAACATTCAGTACTTC. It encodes CAISKDFQLAENIQYF.

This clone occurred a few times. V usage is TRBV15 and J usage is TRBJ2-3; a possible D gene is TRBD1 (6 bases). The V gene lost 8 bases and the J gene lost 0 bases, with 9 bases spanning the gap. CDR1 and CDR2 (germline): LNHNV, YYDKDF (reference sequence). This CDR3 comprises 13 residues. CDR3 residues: CATHQGSTDTQYF. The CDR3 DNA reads TGTGCCACCCATCAGGGGAGCACAGATACGCAGTATTTT.

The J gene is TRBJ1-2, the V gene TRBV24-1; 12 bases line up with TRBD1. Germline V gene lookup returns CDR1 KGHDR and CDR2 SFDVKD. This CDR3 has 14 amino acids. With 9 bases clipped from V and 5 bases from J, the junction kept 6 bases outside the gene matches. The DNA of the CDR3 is TGTGCCACCCTTGGGACAGGGGGCGATTATGGCTACACCTTC. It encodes CATLGTGGDYGYTF.

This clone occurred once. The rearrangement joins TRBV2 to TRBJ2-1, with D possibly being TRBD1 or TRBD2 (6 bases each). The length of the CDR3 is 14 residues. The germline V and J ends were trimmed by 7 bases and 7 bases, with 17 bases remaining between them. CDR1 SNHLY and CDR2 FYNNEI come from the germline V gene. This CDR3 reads CASKGGLATNEQFF. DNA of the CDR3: TGTGCCAGCAAAGGGGGGCTCGCTACAAATGAGCAGTTCTTC.

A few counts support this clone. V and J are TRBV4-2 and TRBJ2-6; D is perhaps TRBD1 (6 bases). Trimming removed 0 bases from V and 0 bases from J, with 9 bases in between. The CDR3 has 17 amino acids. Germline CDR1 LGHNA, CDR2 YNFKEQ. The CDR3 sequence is CASSQDQDSSGANVLTF. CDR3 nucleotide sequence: TGTGCCAGCAGCCAAGATCAGGACAGCTCTGGGGCCAACGTCCTGACTTTC.

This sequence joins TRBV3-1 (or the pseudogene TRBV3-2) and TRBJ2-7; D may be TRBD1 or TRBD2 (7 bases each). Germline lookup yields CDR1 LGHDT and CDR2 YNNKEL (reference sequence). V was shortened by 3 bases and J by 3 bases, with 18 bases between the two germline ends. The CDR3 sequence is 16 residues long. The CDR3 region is CASSHVRLAGGYEQYF. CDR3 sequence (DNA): TGTGCCAGCAGCCATGTCAGACTAGCAGGGGGCTACGAGCAGTACTTC.

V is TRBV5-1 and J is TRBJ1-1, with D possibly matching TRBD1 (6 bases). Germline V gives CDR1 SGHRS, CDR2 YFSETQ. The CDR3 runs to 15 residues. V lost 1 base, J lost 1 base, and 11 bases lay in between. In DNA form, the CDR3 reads TGCGCCAGCAGCTTGACTACAGGGCCGAACACTGAAGCTTTCTTT. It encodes CASSLTTGPNTEAFF.

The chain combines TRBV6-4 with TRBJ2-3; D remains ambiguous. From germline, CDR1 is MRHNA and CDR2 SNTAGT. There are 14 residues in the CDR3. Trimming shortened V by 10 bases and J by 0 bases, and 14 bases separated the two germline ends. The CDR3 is CATSVDSSTDTQYF. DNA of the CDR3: TGTGCCACTTCGGTGGATTCTAGCACAGATACGCAGTATTTT.

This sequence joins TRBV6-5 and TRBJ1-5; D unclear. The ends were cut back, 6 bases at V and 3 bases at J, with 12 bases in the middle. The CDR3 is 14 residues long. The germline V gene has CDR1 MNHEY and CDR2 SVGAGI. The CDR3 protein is CASSPSATNQPQHF. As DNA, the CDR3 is TGTGCCAGCAGCCCCTCAGCTACCAATCAGCCCCAGCATTTT.

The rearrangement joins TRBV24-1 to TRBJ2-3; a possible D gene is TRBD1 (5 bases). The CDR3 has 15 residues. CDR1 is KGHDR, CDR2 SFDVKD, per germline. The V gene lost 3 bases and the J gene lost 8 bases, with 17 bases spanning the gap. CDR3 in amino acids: CATSDITGKVVTQYF. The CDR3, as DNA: TGTGCCACCAGTGATATTACAGGAAAGGTTGTTACGCAGTATTTT.

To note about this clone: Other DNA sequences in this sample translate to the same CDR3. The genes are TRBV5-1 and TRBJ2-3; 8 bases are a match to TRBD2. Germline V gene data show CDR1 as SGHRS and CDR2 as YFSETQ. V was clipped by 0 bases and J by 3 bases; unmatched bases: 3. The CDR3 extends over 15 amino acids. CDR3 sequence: CASSLGTSLTDTQYF. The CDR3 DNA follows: TGCGCCAGCAGCTTGGGGACTAGCCTAACAGATACGCAGTATTTT.

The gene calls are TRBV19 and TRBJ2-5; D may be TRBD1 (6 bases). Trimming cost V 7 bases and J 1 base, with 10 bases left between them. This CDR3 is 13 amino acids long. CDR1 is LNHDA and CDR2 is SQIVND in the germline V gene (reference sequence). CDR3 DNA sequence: TGTGCCAGTATGGCCAGGGGCCAAGAGACCCAGTACTTC. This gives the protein CASMARGQETQYF.

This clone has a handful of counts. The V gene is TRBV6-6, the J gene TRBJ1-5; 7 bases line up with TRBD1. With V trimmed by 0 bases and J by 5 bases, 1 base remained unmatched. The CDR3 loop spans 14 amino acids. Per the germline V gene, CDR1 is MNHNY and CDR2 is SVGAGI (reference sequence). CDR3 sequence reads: CASSYSGGDQPQHF. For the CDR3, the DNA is TGTGCCAGCAGTTACTCAGGGGGCGATCAGCCCCAGCATTTT.

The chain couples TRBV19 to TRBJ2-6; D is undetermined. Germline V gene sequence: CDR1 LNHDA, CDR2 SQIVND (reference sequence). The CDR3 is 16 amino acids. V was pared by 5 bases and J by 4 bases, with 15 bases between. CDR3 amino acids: CASSFSGPLGANVLTF. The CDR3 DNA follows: TGTGCCAGTAGTTTCTCGGGCCCTCTCGGGGCCAACGTCCTGACTTTC. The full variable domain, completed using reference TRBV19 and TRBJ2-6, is DGGITQSPKYLFRKEGQNVTLSCEQNLNHDAMYWYRQDPGQGLRLIYYSQIVNDFQKGDIAEGYSVSREKKESFPLTVTSAQKNPTAFYLCASSFSGPLGANVLTFGAGSRLTVL.

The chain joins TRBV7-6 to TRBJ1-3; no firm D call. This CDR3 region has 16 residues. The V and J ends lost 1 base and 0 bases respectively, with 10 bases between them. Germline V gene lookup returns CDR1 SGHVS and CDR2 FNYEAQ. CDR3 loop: CASSLGLSISGNTIYF. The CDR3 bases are TGTGCCAGCAGCTTAGGGTTGTCCATCTCTGGAAACACCATATATTTT. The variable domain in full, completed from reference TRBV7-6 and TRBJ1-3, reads GAGVSQSPRYKVTKRGQDVALRCDPISGHVSLYWYRQALGQGPEFLTYFNYEAQQDKSGLPNDRFSAERPEGSISTLTIQRTEQRDSAMYRCASSLGLSISGNTIYFGEGSWLTVV.

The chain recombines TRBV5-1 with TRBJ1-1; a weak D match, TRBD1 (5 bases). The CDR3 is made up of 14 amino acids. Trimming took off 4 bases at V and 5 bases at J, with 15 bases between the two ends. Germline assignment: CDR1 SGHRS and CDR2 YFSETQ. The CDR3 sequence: CASSRGQGWTEAFF. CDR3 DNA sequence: TGCGCCAGCAGCAGGGGCCAGGGATGGACTGAAGCTTTCTTT.

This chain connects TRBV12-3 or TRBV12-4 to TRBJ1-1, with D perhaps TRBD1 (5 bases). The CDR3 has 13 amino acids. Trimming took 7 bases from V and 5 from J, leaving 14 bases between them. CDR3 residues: CASTRQPGTEAFF. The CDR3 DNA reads TGTGCCAGCACCCGACAGCCGGGGACTGAAGCTTTCTTT.

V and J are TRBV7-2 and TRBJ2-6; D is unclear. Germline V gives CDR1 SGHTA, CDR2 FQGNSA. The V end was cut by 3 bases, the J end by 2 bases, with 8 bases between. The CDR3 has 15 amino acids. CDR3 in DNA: TGTGCCAGCAGCTTTCGGGCCACTGGGGCCAACGTCCTGACTTTC. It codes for CASSFRATGANVLTF.

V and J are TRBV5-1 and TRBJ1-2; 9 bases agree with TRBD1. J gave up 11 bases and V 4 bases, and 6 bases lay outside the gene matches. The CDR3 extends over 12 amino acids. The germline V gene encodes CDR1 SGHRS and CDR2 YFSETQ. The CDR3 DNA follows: TGCGCCAGCAGCGCGGGACAGGGCTGGTACACCTTC. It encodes CASSAGQGWYTF.

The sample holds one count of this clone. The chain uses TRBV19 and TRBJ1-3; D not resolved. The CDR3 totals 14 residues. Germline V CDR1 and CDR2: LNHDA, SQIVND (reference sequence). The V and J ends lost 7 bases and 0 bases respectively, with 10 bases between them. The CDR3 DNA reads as TGTGCCAGTATGGTGGGATTCTCTGGAAACACCATATATTTT. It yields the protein CASMVGFSGNTIYF.

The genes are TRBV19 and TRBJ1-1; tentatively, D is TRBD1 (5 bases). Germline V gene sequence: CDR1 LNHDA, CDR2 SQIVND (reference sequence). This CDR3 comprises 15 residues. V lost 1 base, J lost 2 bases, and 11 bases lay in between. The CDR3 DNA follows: TGTGCCAGTAGTATAGGGAAGCAGGGCAACACTGAAGCTTTCTTT. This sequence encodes CASSIGKQGNTEAFF.

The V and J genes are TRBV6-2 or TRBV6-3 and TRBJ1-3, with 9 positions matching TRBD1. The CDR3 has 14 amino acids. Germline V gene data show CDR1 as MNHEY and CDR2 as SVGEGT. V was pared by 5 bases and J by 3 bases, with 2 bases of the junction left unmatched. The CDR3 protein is CASSRQGDGNTIYF. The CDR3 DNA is TGTGCCAGCAGTAGACAGGGGGATGGAAACACCATATATTTT.

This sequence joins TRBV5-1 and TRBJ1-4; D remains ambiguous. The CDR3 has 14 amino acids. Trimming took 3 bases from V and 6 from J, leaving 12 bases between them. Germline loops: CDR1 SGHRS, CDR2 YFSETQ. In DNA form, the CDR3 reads TGCGCCAGCAGCTCCCGGGCTCCGGATGAAAAACTGTTTTTT. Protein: CASSSRAPDEKLFF.

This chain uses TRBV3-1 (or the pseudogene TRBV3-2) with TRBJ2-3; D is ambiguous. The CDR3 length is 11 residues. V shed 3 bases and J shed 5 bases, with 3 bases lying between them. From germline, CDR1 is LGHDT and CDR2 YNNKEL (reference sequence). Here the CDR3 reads CASSHQDTQYF. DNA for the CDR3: TGTGCCAGCAGCCACCAAGATACGCAGTATTTT.

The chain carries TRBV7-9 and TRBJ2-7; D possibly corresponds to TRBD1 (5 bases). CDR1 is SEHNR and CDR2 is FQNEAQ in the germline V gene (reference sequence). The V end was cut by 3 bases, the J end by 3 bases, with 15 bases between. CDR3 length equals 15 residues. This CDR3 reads CASSLRQSNSYEQYF. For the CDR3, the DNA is TGTGCCAGCAGCTTGCGACAGAGTAACAGCTACGAGCAGTACTTC.

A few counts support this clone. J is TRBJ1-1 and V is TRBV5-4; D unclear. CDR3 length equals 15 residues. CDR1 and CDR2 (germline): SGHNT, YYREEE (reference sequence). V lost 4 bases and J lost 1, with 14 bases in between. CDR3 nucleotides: TGTGCCAGCAGCCGTAGTCAAGGCCCGAACACTGAAGCTTTCTTT. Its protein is CASSRSQGPNTEAFF.

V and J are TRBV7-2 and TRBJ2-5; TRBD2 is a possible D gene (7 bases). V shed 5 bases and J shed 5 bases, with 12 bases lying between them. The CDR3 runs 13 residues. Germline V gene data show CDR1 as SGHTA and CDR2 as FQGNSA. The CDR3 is CASSRGASETQYF. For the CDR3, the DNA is TGTGCCAGCAGCCGGGGGGCGTCGGAGACCCAGTACTTC. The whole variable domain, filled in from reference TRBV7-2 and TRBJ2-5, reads GAGVSQSPSNKVTEKGKDVELRCDPISGHTALYWYRQSLGQGLEFLIYFQGNSAPDKSGLPSDRFSAERTGGSVSTLTIQRTQQEDSAVYLCASSRGASETQYFGPGTRLLVL.

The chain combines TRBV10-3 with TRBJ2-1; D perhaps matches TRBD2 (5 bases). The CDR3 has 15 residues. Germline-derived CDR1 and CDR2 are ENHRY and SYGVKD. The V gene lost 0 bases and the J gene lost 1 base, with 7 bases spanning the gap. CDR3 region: CAISESGVSYNEQFF. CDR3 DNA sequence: TGTGCCATCAGTGAGTCCGGGGTTTCCTACAATGAGCAGTTCTTC.

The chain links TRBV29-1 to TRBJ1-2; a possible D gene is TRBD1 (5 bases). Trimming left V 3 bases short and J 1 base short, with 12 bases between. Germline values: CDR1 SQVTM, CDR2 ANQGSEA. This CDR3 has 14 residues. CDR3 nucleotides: TGCAGCGTTGATGGGGGAGGGAGTAACTATGGCTACACCTTC. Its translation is CSVDGGGSNYGYTF.

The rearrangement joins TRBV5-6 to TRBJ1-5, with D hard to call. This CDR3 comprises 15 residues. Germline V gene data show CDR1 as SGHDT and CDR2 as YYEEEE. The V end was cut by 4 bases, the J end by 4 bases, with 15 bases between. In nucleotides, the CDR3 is TGTGCCAGCAGCCCGGGGATGGGCCGAAATCAGCCCCAGCATTTT. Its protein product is CASSPGMGRNQPQHF.

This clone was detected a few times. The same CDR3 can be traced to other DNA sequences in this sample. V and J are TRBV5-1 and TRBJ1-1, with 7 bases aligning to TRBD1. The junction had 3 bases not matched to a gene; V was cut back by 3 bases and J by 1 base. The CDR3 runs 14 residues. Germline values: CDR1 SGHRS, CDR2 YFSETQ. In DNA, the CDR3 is TGCGCCAGCAGCTCAGGGACAGCGAACACTGAAGCTTTCTTT. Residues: CASSSGTANTEAFF.

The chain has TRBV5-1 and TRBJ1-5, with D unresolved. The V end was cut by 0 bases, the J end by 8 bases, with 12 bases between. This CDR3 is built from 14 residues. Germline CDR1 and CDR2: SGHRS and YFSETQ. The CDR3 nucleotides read TGCGCCAGCAGCTTGGGGACTCTCGGTGAGCCCCAGCATTTT. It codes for CASSLGTLGEPQHF.